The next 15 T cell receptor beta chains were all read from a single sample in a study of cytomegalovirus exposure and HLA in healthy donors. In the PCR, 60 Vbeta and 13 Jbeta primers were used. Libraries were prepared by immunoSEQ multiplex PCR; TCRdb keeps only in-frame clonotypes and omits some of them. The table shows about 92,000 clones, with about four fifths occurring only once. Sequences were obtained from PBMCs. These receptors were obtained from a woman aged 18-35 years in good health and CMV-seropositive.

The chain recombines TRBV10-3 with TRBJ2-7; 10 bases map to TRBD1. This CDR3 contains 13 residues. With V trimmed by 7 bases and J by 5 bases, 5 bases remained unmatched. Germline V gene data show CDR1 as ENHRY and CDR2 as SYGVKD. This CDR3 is CAIKVDRGHEQYF. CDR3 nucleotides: TGTGCCATCAAGGTAGACAGGGGGCACGAGCAGTACTTC.

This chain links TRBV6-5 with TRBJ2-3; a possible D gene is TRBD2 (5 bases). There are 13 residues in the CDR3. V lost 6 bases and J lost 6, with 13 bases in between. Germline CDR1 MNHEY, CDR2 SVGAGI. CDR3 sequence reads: CASRFVGGDTQYF. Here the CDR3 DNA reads TGTGCCAGCAGATTCGTGGGCGGGGATACGCAGTATTTT.

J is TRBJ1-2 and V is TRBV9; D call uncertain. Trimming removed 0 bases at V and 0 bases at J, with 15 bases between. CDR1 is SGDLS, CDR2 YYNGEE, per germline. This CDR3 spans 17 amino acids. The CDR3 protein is CASSVEGSGLSNYGYTF. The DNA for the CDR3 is TGTGCCAGCAGCGTAGAAGGAAGCGGGTTATCTAACTATGGCTACACCTTC. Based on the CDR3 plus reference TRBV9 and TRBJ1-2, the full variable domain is DSGVTQTPKHLITATGQRVTLRCSPRSGDLSVYWYQQSLDQGLQFLIQYYNGEERAKGNILERFSAQQFPDLHSELNLSSLELGDSALYFCASSVEGSGLSNYGYTFGSGTRLTVV.

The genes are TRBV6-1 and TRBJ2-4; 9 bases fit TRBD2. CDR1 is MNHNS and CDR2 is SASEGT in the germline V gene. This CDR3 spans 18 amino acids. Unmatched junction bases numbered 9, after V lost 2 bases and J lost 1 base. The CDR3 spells CASSELQGGRVAKNIQYF. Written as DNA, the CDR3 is TGTGCCAGCAGTGAACTTCAGGGCGGGAGGGTCGCCAAAAACATTCAGTACTTC.

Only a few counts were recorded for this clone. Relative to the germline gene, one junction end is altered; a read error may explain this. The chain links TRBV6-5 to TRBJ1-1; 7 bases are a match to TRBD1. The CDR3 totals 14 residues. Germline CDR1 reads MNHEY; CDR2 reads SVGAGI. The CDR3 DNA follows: TGTGCCAGCACCACGACAGGGTCGAACGCTGAAGCTTTCTTT. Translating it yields CASTTTGSNAEAFF.

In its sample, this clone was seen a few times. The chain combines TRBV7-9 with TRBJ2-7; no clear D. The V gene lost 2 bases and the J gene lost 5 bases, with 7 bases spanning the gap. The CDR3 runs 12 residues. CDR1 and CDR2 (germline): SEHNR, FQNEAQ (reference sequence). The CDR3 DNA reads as TGTGCCAGCAGCTTATTCTCTGACGAGCAGTACTTC. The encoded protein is CASSLFSDEQYF.

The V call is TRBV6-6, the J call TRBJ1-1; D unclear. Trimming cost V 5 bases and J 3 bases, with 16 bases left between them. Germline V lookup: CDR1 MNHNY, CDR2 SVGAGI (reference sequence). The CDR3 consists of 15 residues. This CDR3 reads CASSPTQGRDTEAFF. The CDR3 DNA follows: TGTGCCAGCAGTCCGACACAAGGTCGTGACACTGAAGCTTTCTTT.

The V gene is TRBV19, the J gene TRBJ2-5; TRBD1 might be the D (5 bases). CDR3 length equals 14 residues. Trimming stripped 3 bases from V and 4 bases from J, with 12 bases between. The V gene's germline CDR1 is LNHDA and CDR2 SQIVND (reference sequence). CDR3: CASSMAREVETQYF. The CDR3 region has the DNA TGTGCCAGTAGTATGGCCAGGGAAGTAGAGACCCAGTACTTC.

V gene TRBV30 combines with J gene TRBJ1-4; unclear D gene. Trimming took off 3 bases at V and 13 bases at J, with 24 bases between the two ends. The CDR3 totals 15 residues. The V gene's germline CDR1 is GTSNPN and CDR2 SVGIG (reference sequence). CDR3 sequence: CAWSAGRTDLKGLFF. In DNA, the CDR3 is TGTGCCTGGAGCGCCGGTCGGACTGACCTAAAGGGACTGTTTTTT.

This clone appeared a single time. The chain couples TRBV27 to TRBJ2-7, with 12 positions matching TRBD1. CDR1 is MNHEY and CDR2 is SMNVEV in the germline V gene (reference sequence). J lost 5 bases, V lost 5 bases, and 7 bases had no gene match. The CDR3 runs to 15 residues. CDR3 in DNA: TGTGCCAGCAGTCTTACCGGGACAGGGGGCCACGAGCAGTACTTC. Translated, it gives CASSLTGTGGHEQYF.

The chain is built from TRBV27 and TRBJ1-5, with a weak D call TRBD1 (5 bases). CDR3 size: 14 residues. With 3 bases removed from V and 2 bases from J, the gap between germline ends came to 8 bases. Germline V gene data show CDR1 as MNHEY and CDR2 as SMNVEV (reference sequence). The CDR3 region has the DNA TGTGCCAGCAGTTTTTTAGGGGGCAATCAGCCCCAGCATTTT. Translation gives CASSFLGGNQPQHF.

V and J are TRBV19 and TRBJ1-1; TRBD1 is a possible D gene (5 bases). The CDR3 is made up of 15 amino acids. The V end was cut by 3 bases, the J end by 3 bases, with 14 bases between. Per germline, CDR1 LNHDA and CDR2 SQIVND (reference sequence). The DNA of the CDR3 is TGTGCCAGTAGTATGTTCTGGGGGAGGGACACTGAAGCTTTCTTT. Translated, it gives CASSMFWGRDTEAFF.

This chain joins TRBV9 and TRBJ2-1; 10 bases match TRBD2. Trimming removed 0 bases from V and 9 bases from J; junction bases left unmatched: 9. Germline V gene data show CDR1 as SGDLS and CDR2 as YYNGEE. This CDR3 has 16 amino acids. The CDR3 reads CASSVGHLAGVREQFF. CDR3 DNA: TGTGCCAGCAGCGTAGGTCACCTAGCGGGAGTCCGTGAGCAGTTCTTC.

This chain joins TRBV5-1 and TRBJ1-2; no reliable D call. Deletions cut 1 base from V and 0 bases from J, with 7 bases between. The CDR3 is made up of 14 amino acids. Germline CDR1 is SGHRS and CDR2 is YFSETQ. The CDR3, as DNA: TGCGCCAGCAGCTTGTACACTACTAACTATGGCTACACCTTC. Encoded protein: CASSLYTTNYGYTF.

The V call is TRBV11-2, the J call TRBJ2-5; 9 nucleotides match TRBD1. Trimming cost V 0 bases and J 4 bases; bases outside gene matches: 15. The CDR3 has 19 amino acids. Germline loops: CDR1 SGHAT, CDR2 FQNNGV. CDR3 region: CASSLEVGTGKAGGETQYF. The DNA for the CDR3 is TGTGCCAGCAGCTTAGAGGTCGGGACAGGGAAGGCTGGAGGAGAGACCCAGTACTTC.